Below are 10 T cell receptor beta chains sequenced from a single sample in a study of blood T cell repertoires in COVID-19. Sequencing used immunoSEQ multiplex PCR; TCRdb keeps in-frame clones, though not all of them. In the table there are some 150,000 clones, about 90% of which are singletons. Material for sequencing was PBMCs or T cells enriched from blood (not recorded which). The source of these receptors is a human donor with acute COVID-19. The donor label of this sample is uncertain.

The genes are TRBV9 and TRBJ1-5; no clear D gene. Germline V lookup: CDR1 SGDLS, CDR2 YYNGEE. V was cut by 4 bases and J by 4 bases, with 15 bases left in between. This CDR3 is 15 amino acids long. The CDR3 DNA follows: TGTGCCAGCAGCTTAACAAGTGATATTAATCAGCCCCAGCATTTT. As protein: CASSLTSDINQPQHF.

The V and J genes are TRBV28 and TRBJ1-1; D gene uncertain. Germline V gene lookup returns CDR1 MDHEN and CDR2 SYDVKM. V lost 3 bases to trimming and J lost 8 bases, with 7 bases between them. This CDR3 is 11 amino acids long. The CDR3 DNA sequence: TGTGCCAGCAGTTTGTGGGCAGAAGCTTTCTTT. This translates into CASSLWAEAFF.

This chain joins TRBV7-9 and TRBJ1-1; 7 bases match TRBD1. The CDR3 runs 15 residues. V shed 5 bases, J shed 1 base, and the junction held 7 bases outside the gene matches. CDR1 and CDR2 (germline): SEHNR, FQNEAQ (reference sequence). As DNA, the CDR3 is TGTGCCAGCAGCACCCGGGACAGAAAGAACACTGAAGCTTTCTTT. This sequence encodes CASSTRDRKNTEAFF.

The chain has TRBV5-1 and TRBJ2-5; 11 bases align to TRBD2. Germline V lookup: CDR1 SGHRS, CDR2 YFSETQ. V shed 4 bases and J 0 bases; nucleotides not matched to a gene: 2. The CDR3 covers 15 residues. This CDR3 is CASSPGLADQETQYF. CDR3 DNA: TGCGCCAGCAGCCCGGGACTAGCGGACCAAGAGACCCAGTACTTC.

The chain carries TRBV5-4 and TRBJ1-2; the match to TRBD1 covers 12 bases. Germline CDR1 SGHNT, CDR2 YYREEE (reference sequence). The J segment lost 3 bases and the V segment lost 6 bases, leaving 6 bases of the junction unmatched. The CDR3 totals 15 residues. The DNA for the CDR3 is TGTGCCAGCACCCCCCGGGACAGGGGGCACTATGGCTACACCTTC. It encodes CASTPRDRGHYGYTF.

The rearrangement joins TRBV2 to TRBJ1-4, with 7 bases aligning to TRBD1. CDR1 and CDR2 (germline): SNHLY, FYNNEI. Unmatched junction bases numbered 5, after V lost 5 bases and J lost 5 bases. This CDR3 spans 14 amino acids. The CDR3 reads CASSQGRGNEKLFF. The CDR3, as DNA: TGTGCCAGCAGTCAGGGCAGGGGGAATGAAAAACTGTTTTTT.

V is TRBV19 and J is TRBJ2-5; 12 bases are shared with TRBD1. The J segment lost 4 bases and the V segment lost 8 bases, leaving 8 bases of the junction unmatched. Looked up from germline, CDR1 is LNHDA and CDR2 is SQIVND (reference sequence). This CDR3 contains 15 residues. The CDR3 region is CASGYRDRGRETQYF. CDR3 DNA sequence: TGTGCCAGTGGATACCGGGACAGGGGGCGAGAGACCCAGTACTTC. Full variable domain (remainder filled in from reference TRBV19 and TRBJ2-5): DGGITQSPKYLFRKEGQNVTLSCEQNLNHDAMYWYRQDPGQGLRLIYYSQIVNDFQKGDIAEGYSVSREKKESFPLTVTSAQKNPTAFYLCASGYRDRGRETQYFGPGTRLLVL.

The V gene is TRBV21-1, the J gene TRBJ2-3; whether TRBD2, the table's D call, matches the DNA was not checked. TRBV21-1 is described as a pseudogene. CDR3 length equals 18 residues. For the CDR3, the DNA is TGTGCCAGCAGCAAAGCGCCGTCGATAGCGGGGATGGGCGATACGCAGTATTTT. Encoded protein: CASSKAPSIAGMGDTQYF.

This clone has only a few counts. CDR3 sequence: CASSLLGAADTQYF. The CDR3, as DNA: TGTGCCAGCAGTTTACTGGGGGCGGCAGATACGCAGTATTTT. This chain links TRBV27 with TRBJ2-3, with D possibly being TRBD1 (6 bases). Germline CDR1 and CDR2: MNHEY and SMNVEV (reference sequence). The germline V and J ends were trimmed by 2 bases and 4 bases, with 10 bases remaining between them. The CDR3 runs to 14 residues.

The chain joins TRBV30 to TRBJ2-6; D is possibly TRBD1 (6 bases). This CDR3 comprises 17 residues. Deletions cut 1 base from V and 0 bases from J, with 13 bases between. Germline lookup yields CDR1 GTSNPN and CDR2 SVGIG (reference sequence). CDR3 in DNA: TGTGCCTGGAGTGACGAGACAGGAGACTCTGGGGCCAACGTCCTGACTTTC. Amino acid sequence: CAWSDETGDSGANVLTF.